This TCR beta chain was found in a study of blood T cell repertoires in COVID-19. Study as a whole: Specimens from acute and convalescent COVID-19 originated in the United States, Italy and Spain. Sources were T cells, B-cell-depleted T cells, or PBMCs; the material itself was cDNA or gDNA.

How the authors handled the data: The assay estimated nucleated cells by amplifying reference gene primers. The repertoire was sequenced with immunoSEQ multiplex PCR; TCRdb's copy has only in-frame clones and lacks some. V and J calls and clone size are copied from that table; D and trimming were computed from the DNA. The table records around 180,000 clones, approximately 90% of them present only once. Trimming removed 3 bases from V and 6 bases from J, with 9 bases in between. This CDR3 contains 13 residues. CDR1 and CDR2 (germline): KGHDR, SFDVKD. The V call is TRBV24-1, the J call TRBJ2-3; possibly TRBD1 for D (5 bases). The specimen was peripheral blood. The TCR was taken from a human donor in a cohort sampled during active COVID-19. The CDR3, as DNA: TGTGCCACCAGTGATCATGCAGGGGATACGCAGTATTTT. Amino acid sequence: CATSDHAGDTQYF.